This is a list of T cell receptor beta chains from one sample in a study of technical replicates of blood from a few donors. Sequenced by immunoSEQ multiplex PCR; TCRdb stores in-frame clones only, minus some. The sample includes about 100,000 clones, 96% of them seen just once. What was sequenced was T cells isolated from PBMCs. These receptors all stem from a human donor in good health. CDR3s include the opening cysteine and the closing phenylalanine or tryptophan. Each record gives: V gene, D gene, clone size, J gene, CDR3 protein, CDR3 DNA. The D gene is left open where the match is weak. Size values are once, few and many counts, or a class for expanded clones, and some rows have none.

v_call: TRBV7-9; d_call: -; clone_size: -; j_call: TRBJ1-1; cdr3_aa: CASSLQGLTEAFF; cdr3_nt: TGTGCCAGCAGCTTACAGGGGCTGACTGAAGCTTTCTTT
v_call: TRBV19; d_call: TRBD1; clone_size: once; j_call: TRBJ2-7; cdr3_aa: CASSTGTGLYEQYF; cdr3_nt: TGTGCCAGTAGTACGGGGACAGGGCTCTACGAGCAGTACTTC
v_call: TRBV6-1; d_call: TRBD1; clone_size: -; j_call: TRBJ1-2; cdr3_aa: CASSGQGLPGYTF; cdr3_nt: TGTGCCAGCAGTGGACAGGGGTTGCCTGGCTACACCTTC
v_call: TRBV27; d_call: -; clone_size: -; j_call: TRBJ1-2; cdr3_aa: CASSPGSFNYGYTF; cdr3_nt: TGTGCCAGCAGCCCTGGCAGTTTCAACTATGGCTACACCTTC
v_call: TRBV5-1; d_call: TRBD2; clone_size: -; j_call: TRBJ2-1; cdr3_aa: CASSGTSHNEQFF; cdr3_nt: TGCGCCAGCAGCGGGACTAGCCACAATGAGCAGTTCTTC
v_call: TRBV5-6; d_call: -; clone_size: -; j_call: TRBJ1-4; cdr3_aa: CASSRSGGIEKLFF; cdr3_nt: TGTGCCAGCAGCCGGAGTGGAGGTATCGAAAAACTGTTTTTT
v_call: TRBV5-1; d_call: TRBD2; clone_size: -; j_call: TRBJ2-3; cdr3_aa: CASSRTSGNTDTQYF; cdr3_nt: TGCGCCAGCAGCCGGACTAGCGGCAACACAGATACGCAGTATTTT
v_call: TRBV5-1; d_call: TRBD2; clone_size: -; j_call: TRBJ2-1; cdr3_aa: CASSDPGLAGGPSLF; cdr3_nt: TGCGCCAGCAGCGACCCGGGACTAGCGGGAGGGCCTTCGCTCTTC
v_call: TRBV21-1; d_call: -; clone_size: -; j_call: TRBJ2-6; cdr3_aa: CASHPCGVGANVLTF; cdr3_nt: TGTGCCAGCCATCCGTGCGGGGTCGGGGCCAACGTCCTGACTTTC
v_call: TRBV2; d_call: -; clone_size: -; j_call: TRBJ1-1; cdr3_aa: CASSDGGTEAFF; cdr3_nt: TGTGCCAGCAGTGACGGGGGTACTGAAGCTTTCTTT
v_call: TRBV5-1; d_call: -; clone_size: -; j_call: TRBJ2-1; cdr3_aa: CASSLDTSSYNEQFF; cdr3_nt: TGCGCCAGCAGCTTGGACACAAGCTCCTACAATGAGCAGTTCTTC
v_call: TRBV6-5; d_call: -; clone_size: -; j_call: TRBJ2-7; cdr3_aa: CATRGAPYEQYF; cdr3_nt: TGTGCCACCAGGGGAGCACCCTACGAGCAGTACTTC
v_call: TRBV20-1; d_call: -; clone_size: -; j_call: TRBJ1-2; cdr3_aa: CSATDSYGYTF; cdr3_nt: TGCAGTGCCACCGACAGCTATGGCTACACCTTC
v_call: TRBV21-1; d_call: -; clone_size: -; j_call: TRBJ2-7; cdr3_aa: CASIPLPEDEQYF; cdr3_nt: TGTGCCAGCATACCCTTGCCGGAGGACGAGCAGTACTTC
v_call: TRBV18; d_call: -; clone_size: few; j_call: TRBJ1-3; cdr3_aa: CASSPGGPSVNTIYF; cdr3_nt: TGTGCCAGCTCACCAGGAGGACCATCGGTAAACACCATATATTTT
v_call: TRBV6-1; d_call: -; clone_size: -; j_call: TRBJ2-7; cdr3_aa: CASRGIKRGSYEQYF; cdr3_nt: TGTGCCAGCAGGGGGATCAAAAGGGGCTCCTACGAGCAGTACTTC
v_call: TRBV4-1; d_call: -; clone_size: -; j_call: TRBJ2-7; cdr3_aa: CASSHGPLDFPYEQYF; cdr3_nt: TGCGCCAGCAGCCATGGCCCATTGGACTTTCCCTACGAGCAGTACTTC
v_call: TRBV7-6; d_call: TRBD2; clone_size: -; j_call: TRBJ2-7; cdr3_aa: CASSPHRGLAGTYYEQYF; cdr3_nt: TGTGCCAGCAGCCCACACCGGGGACTAGCGGGAACATACTACGAGCAGTACTTC
v_call: TRBV11-3; d_call: TRBD2; clone_size: -; j_call: TRBJ2-1; cdr3_aa: CASSRGLADDEQFF; cdr3_nt: TGTGCCAGCAGCCGGGGACTAGCGGACGATGAGCAGTTCTTC
v_call: TRBV19; d_call: TRBD1; clone_size: -; j_call: TRBJ2-7; cdr3_aa: CASNAAGGFYEQYF; cdr3_nt: TGTGCCAGTAATGCGGCAGGGGGATTCTACGAGCAGTACTTC
v_call: TRBV6-1; d_call: -; clone_size: few; j_call: TRBJ1-2; cdr3_aa: CASAREGHYGYTF; cdr3_nt: TGTGCCAGCGCAAGAGAGGGTCACTATGGCTACACCTTC
v_call: TRBV7-2; d_call: -; clone_size: few; j_call: TRBJ2-7; cdr3_aa: CASSRQVGSYEQYF; cdr3_nt: TGTGCCAGCAGCCGACAGGTTGGCTCCTACGAGCAGTACTTC
v_call: TRBV9; d_call: TRBD2; clone_size: -; j_call: TRBJ2-1; cdr3_aa: CASSGGVNNEQFF; cdr3_nt: TGTGCCAGCAGTGGGGGGGTTAACAATGAGCAGTTCTTC
v_call: TRBV4-1; d_call: TRBD2; clone_size: -; j_call: TRBJ2-7; cdr3_aa: CASSRIGLGLAGPLSYEQYF; cdr3_nt: TGCGCCAGCAGCCGGATAGGACTGGGACTAGCGGGACCTCTCTCCTACGAGCAGTACTTC
v_call: TRBV2; d_call: -; clone_size: -; j_call: TRBJ2-1; cdr3_aa: CASNPQGNEQFF; cdr3_nt: TGTGCCAGCAACCCACAGGGTAATGAGCAGTTCTTC
v_call: TRBV7-3; d_call: -; clone_size: -; j_call: TRBJ2-3; cdr3_aa: CASSLSTGGPTDTQYF; cdr3_nt: TGTGCCAGCAGCTTGTCTACCGGGGGGCCGACAGATACGCAGTATTTT
v_call: TRBV4-2; d_call: -; clone_size: -; j_call: TRBJ2-3; cdr3_aa: CASSPLGVPDTQYF; cdr3_nt: TGTGCCAGCAGCCCTCTAGGGGTCCCAGATACGCAGTATTTT
v_call: TRBV7-3; d_call: TRBD2; clone_size: -; j_call: TRBJ2-1; cdr3_aa: CASSAGLAGGISNEQFF; cdr3_nt: TGTGCCAGCAGCGCGGGTCTAGCGGGGGGGATTAGCAATGAGCAGTTCTTC
v_call: TRBV2; d_call: -; clone_size: -; j_call: TRBJ2-7; cdr3_aa: CASTSDSPLDEQYF; cdr3_nt: TGTGCCAGCACCTCGGACAGCCCCCTCGACGAGCAGTACTTC
v_call: TRBV10-3; d_call: TRBD2; clone_size: -; j_call: TRBJ2-7; cdr3_aa: CAISGREGYEQYF; cdr3_nt: TGTGCCATCAGTGGGCGGGAGGGATACGAGCAGTACTTC
v_call: TRBV14; d_call: -; clone_size: -; j_call: TRBJ1-3; cdr3_aa: CASSQLTKTGNTIYF; cdr3_nt: TGTGCCAGCAGCCAACTGACAAAAACCGGAAACACCATATATTTT
v_call: TRBV12-5; d_call: -; clone_size: -; j_call: TRBJ2-2; cdr3_aa: CASGFLPTTNTGELFF; cdr3_nt: TGTGCTAGTGGTTTCCTCCCCACAACGAACACCGGGGAGCTGTTTTTT
v_call: TRBV5-1; d_call: -; clone_size: -; j_call: TRBJ1-5; cdr3_aa: CASSLVGGDQPQHF; cdr3_nt: TGCGCCAGCAGCTTGGTTGGAGGGGATCAGCCCCAGCATTTT
v_call: TRBV5-6; d_call: TRBD2; clone_size: -; j_call: TRBJ2-3; cdr3_aa: CASSFRSGASTDTQYF; cdr3_nt: TGTGCCAGCAGCTTCCGGAGCGGGGCGAGCACAGATACGCAGTATTTT
v_call: TRBV10-3; d_call: -; clone_size: -; j_call: TRBJ2-7; cdr3_aa: CAISAQLRTGVGGFWDEQYF; cdr3_nt: TGTGCCATCAGTGCCCAGTTGCGTACAGGGGTTGGGGGGTTTTGGGACGAGCAGTACTTC
v_call: TRBV5-1; d_call: TRBD2; clone_size: -; j_call: TRBJ2-3; cdr3_aa: CASSLSWGGTDTQYF; cdr3_nt: TGCGCCAGCAGCTTGTCTTGGGGGGGGACAGATACGCAGTATTTT
v_call: TRBV9; d_call: -; clone_size: -; j_call: TRBJ2-1; cdr3_aa: CASSVGGGRGDRRDNEQFF; cdr3_nt: TGTGCCAGCAGCGTAGGCGGCGGGAGAGGCGACAGGAGAGACAATGAGCAGTTCTTC
v_call: TRBV27; d_call: TRBD2; clone_size: -; j_call: TRBJ2-3; cdr3_aa: CASTSPSGLAGGLETQYF; cdr3_nt: TGTGCCAGCACCTCCCCTAGTGGGCTAGCGGGGGGGCTGGAGACGCAGTATTTT
v_call: TRBV28; d_call: TRBD1; clone_size: -; j_call: TRBJ2-7; cdr3_aa: CASSRAGTGKTYEQYF; cdr3_nt: TGTGCCAGCAGCCGCGCCGGGACAGGGAAAACCTACGAGCAGTACTTC